The source of this TCR beta chain is a study of PD-1 blockade in mismatch repair-deficient tumors. The junction had 10 bases not matched to a gene; V was cut back by 6 bases and J by 0 bases. This CDR3 is 19 amino acids long. In germline, CDR1 is SGHRS, CDR2 YFSETQ. Sequencing used immunoSEQ multiplex PCR; TCRdb keeps in-frame clones, though not all of them. The table includes more than 40,000 clones, 81% detected once. This clonotype originated in an adult with mismatch repair-deficient cancer. The sample here was peripheral blood, taken approximately 18 weeks after starting pembrolizumab. The chain joins TRBV5-1 to TRBJ2-4; 15 bases align to TRBD2. The CDR3, as DNA: TGCGCCAGCACCCATGGACTAGCGGGAGGGTCTCTAGCCAAAAACATTCAGTACTTC. Translated, it gives CASTHGLAGGSLAKNIQYF.